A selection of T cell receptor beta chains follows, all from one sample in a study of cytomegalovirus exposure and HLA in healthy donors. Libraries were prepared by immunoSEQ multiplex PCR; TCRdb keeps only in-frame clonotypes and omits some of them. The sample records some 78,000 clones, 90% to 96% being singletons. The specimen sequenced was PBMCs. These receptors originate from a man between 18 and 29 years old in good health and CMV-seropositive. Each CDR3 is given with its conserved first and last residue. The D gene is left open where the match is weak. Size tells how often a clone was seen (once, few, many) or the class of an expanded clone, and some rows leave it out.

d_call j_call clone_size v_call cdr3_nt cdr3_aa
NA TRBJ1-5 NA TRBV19 TGTGCCAGTACCTCTGGGGGCCCGAGCAATCAGCCCCAGCATTTT CASTSGGPSNQPQHF
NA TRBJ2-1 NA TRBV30 TGTGCCTGGAGCCGTGGAGTGGAACTATTCTACAATGAGCAGTTCTTC CAWSRGVELFYNEQFF
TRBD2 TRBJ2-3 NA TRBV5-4 TGTGCCAGCAGCTTGGACTGGACTAGCGTCGCAGATACGCAGTATTTT CASSLDWTSVADTQYF
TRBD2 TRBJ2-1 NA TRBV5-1 TGCGCCAGTAGCGGGATTAGCGGAAGGACTGGATCCTACAATGAGCAGTTCTTC CASSGISGRTGSYNEQFF
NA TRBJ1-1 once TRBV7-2 TGTGCCAGCAGCTTAATCCCCCAGGGGCTTGCGGCTTTCTTT CASSLIPQGLAAFF
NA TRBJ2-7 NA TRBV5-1 TGCGCCAGCAGCTTGGGTACTGCGGGCTACGAGCAGTACTTC CASSLGTAGYEQYF
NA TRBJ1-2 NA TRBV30 TGTGCCTGGGCCCTACAGGGAAACTATGGCTACACCTTC CAWALQGNYGYTF
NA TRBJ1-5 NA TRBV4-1 TGCGCCAGCAGCCAAGGAGAAAATCAGCCCCAGCATTTT CASSQGENQPQHF
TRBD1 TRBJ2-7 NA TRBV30 TGTGCCTGGAGTCCCGGGACAGGGGTTTACGAGCAGTACTTC CAWSPGTGVYEQYF
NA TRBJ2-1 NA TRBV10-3 TGTGCCGTCCAACGGAGCCCCGACGGGTATGAGCAGTTCTTC CAVQRSPDGYEQFF
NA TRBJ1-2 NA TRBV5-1 TGCGCCAGCAGCTTGTCTACAGGGTTAGGCGTCTATGGCTACACCTTC CASSLSTGLGVYGYTF
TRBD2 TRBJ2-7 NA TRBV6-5 TGTGCCAGCAGTTACTCGGCCGGGACTAGCGGGAGTGTGCAGTACTTC CASSYSAGTSGSVQYF
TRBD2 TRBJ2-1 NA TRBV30 TGTGCCTGGAGTGTACGGGGAGGGAGCTCCTACAATGAGCAGTTCTTC CAWSVRGGSSYNEQFF
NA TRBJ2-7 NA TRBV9 TGTGCCAGCAGCGTAGAAGCAGACTGGCCCTACGAGCAGTACTTC CASSVEADWPYEQYF
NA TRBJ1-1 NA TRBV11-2 TGTGCCAGCAGCTTAACTTTGAGGGTGGCCACTGAAGCTTTCTTT CASSLTLRVATEAFF
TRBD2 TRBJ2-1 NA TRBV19 TGTGCCAGTAGTATAGATCTAGCGGGAGGTATCAATGAGCAGTTCTTC CASSIDLAGGINEQFF
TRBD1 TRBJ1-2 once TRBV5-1 TGCGCCAGCAGTCGGGACAGGGGAAACTATGGCTACACCTTC CASSRDRGNYGYTF
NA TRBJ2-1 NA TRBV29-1 TGCAGCGTTGAATTTATCGCGACACAGGAGAATGAGCAGTTCTTC CSVEFIATQENEQFF
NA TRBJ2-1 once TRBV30 TGTGCCTGGAGTAAACTAGCAGGGTACAATGAGCAGTTCTTC CAWSKLAGYNEQFF
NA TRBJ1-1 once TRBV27 TGTGCCAGCGCCTCCGGGGTGAGGTCTGAAGCTTTCTTT CASASGVRSEAFF
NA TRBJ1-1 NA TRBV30 TGTGCCTGGGATACCGGGAACACTGAAGCTTTCTTT CAWDTGNTEAFF
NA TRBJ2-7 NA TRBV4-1 TGCGCCAGCAGTCCCGGGACACCCAGATACGAGCAGTACTTC CASSPGTPRYEQYF
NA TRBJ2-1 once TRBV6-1 TGTGCCAGCAGTCCGGGATTAACATACAATGAGCAGTTCTTC CASSPGLTYNEQFF
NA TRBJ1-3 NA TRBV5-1 TGCGCCAGCGCTGGGACTGACTCTGGAAACACCATATATTTT CASAGTDSGNTIYF
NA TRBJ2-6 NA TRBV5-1 TGCGCCAGCAGCAACACACCGAACTCTGGGGCCAACGTCCTGACTTTC CASSNTPNSGANVLTF
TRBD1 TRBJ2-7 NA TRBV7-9 TGTGCCAGCAGCCGGGGACAGCAGTACGAGCAGTACTTC CASSRGQQYEQYF
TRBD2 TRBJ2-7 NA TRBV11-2 TGTGCCAGCAGCTTCCAGTACGGGACTAGCGGTCTGGAGCAGTACTTC CASSFQYGTSGLEQYF
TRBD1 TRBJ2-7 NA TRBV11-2 TGTGCCAGCAGCTCTATAGGGGACAGGTTCACCTACGAGCAGTACTTC CASSSIGDRFTYEQYF
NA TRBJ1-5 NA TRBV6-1 TGTGCCAGCAGTGAACAGATCAATCAGCCCCAGCATTTT CASSEQINQPQHF
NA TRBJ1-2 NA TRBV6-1 TGTGCCAGCAGTACTTCAGGGATGGGAAATGGCTACACCTTC CASSTSGMGNGYTF
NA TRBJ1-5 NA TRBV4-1 TGCGCCAGCAGCCATGTCGACAGTAGCAATCAGCCCCAGCATTTT CASSHVDSSNQPQHF
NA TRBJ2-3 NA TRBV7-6 TGTGCCAGCAGCGCCATAGCGGGCACAGATACGCAGTATTTT CASSAIAGTDTQYF
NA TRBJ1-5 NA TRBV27 TGTGCCAGCAGCCAAGGACTGGGGGGTGAGGCCCAGCATTTT CASSQGLGGEAQHF
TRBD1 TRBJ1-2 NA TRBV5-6 TGTGCCAGCATCCTGGACAGGGGGAGCTATGGCTACACCTTC CASILDRGSYGYTF
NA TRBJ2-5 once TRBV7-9 TGTGCCAGCAGCTTTGTAGGGGCAGGAATAGAGACCCAGTACTTC CASSFVGAGIETQYF
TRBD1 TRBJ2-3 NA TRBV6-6 TGTGCCAGCAGTTACGGGGACAGGAGCGCAGATACGCAGTATTTT CASSYGDRSADTQYF
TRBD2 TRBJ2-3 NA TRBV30 TGTGCCTGGGGGAGGGATAGGGGCACAGATACGCAGTATTTT CAWGRDRGTDTQYF